The 24 T cell receptor beta chains given below trace back to one sample, sequenced in a study of T-cell reconstitution after alpha-beta-depleted transplantation in children. A library of TCRbeta sequences, prepared with unique molecular identifiers, was generated. Via MiXCR, TCRdb re-called the PCR reads, giving one row per CDR3 protein. Among 450,000 to 600,000 distinct CDR3 sequences listed, 10% were seen once. This specimen consisted of PBMCs, obtained before TCRalphabeta/CD19-depleted stem cell transplant. The receptor source for this set is a child under 10 years old with inherited bone marrow failure, due to receive a stem cell transplant.

Many counts were recorded for this clonotype. V gene TRBV6-2 or TRBV6-3 combines with J gene TRBJ2-7; 7 bases fit TRBD2. Germline values: CDR1 MNHEY, CDR2 SVGEGT. This CDR3 spans 16 amino acids. Unmatched junction bases numbered 9, after V lost 2 bases and J lost 2 bases. The CDR3 bases are TGTGCCAGCAGTTACCGGGGACTACCAAAGCCCTACGAGCAGTACTTC. Translating it yields CASSYRGLPKPYEQYF.

This clonotype showed up many times. The V gene is TRBV20-1, the J gene TRBJ2-5, with D tentatively TRBD1 (5 bases). Germline CDR1 and CDR2: DFQATT and SNEGSKA (reference sequence). V was trimmed by 3 bases and J by 5 bases, leaving 13 bases between them. This CDR3 is built from 13 residues. The DNA for the CDR3 is TGCAGTGCTAGTAAGGGGATCGGGGAGACCCAGTACTTC. Translating gives CSASKGIGETQYF.

At least ten counts were recorded for this clonotype. This chain connects TRBV6-2 or TRBV6-3 to TRBJ2-1; 8 positions agree with TRBD1. V was pared by 2 bases and J by 8 bases, with 5 bases of the junction left unmatched. This CDR3 has 14 residues. Per the germline V gene, CDR1 is MNHEY and CDR2 is SVGEGT. CDR3 region: CASSYRDRRDEQFF. CDR3 bases: TGTGCCAGCAGTTACAGGGACAGGCGCGATGAGCAGTTCTTC.

The chain recombines TRBV20-1 with TRBJ1-1, with unresolved D. Germline values: CDR1 DFQATT, CDR2 SNEGSKA (reference sequence). The CDR3 is 14 residues long. Trimming shortened V by 3 bases and J by 1 base, and 12 bases separated the two germline ends. The DNA for the CDR3 is TGCAGTGCTAGGAAAGTACAAGCGAACACTGAAGCTTTCTTT. Encoded protein: CSARKVQANTEAFF.

This clonotype was found many times. The V and J genes are TRBV24-1 and TRBJ2-1; the D call may be TRBD1 or TRBD2 (6 bases each). Germline CDR1 and CDR2: KGHDR and SFDVKD. The CDR3 is 15 amino acids. V lost 3 bases, J lost 9 bases, and 17 bases lay in between. CDR3 loop: CATSDPGGRGAEQFF. CDR3 nucleotides: TGTGCCACCAGTGATCCCGGAGGTAGGGGGGCTGAGCAGTTCTTC.

This clonotype was detected ten times or more. The V call is TRBV12-3 or TRBV12-4, the J call TRBJ1-2; D is possibly TRBD1 (6 bases). The CDR3 consists of 13 residues. V lost 7 bases and J lost 5, with 14 bases in between. The CDR3 bases are TGTGCCAGCACCAGAGGGGGACAATATGGCTACACCTTC. Protein sequence: CASTRGGQYGYTF.

This clonotype was picked up many times. The V call is TRBV7-2, the J call TRBJ2-7; D is unclear. The CDR3 is 12 amino acids. The V end was cut by 5 bases, the J end by 2 bases, with 7 bases between. The V gene's germline CDR1 is SGHTA and CDR2 FQGNSA. The chain's CDR3 is CASSPRTYEQYF. In DNA, the CDR3 is TGTGCCAGCAGCCCTCGGACCTACGAGCAGTACTTC.

V is TRBV12-3 or TRBV12-4 and J is TRBJ2-2, with 8 bases identical to TRBD1. The junction had 1 base not matched to a gene; V was cut back by 3 bases and J by 1 base. The CDR3 has 15 residues. CDR3: CASSFGTGNTGELFF. The CDR3 DNA follows: TGTGCCAGCAGTTTCGGGACAGGGAACACCGGGGAGCTGTTTTTT.

This clonotype was seen repeatedly, ten times or more. The chain recombines TRBV7-9 with TRBJ2-4; 9 nucleotides agree with TRBD1. Germline V gives CDR1 SEHNR, CDR2 FQNEAQ (reference sequence). Trimming cost V 2 bases and J 1 base; bases outside gene matches: 0. CDR3 length: 15 amino acids. As DNA, the CDR3 is TGTGCCAGCAGCTTAACAGGGGGCGCCAAAAACATTCAGTACTTC. Amino acids: CASSLTGGAKNIQYF.

There are many counts of this clonotype. The rearrangement uses TRBV12-3 or TRBV12-4 and TRBJ2-1, with 12 nucleotides matching TRBD2. Unmatched junction bases numbered 7, after V lost 3 bases and J lost 4 bases. The CDR3 runs to 17 residues. The CDR3 spells CASSFTLGLAGYNEQFF. In DNA, the CDR3 is TGTGCCAGCAGTTTTACCCTTGGACTAGCGGGATACAATGAGCAGTTCTTC.

The V and J genes are TRBV20-1 and TRBJ2-5, with 7 bases matching TRBD2. Germline lookup yields CDR1 DFQATT and CDR2 SNEGSKA (reference sequence). The trim removed 0 bases at V and 2 bases at J, leaving 9 bases unmatched. The CDR3 extends over 16 amino acids. CDR3 bases: TGCAGTGCTAGAGACTTGGCGGGAGCTAATCAAGAGACCCAGTACTTC. Protein sequence: CSARDLAGANQETQYF.

This clonotype appeared many times. A read error may produce the germline difference seen at one junction end. The chain recombines TRBV4-3 with TRBJ2-1, with D perhaps TRBD2 (5 bases). CDR3 length: 13 residues. In germline, CDR1 is LGHNA, CDR2 YSLEER. CDR3 region: CASSQGLYNEQFF. CDR3 nucleotides: TGTGCCAGCAGTCAAGGACTCTACAATGAGCAGTTCTTC.

This clonotype was recorded at least ten times. In nucleotides, the CDR3 is TGTGCCAGCAGCCAGCAGCTGGGGGGCTACACCTTC. This gives the protein CASSQQLGGYTF. The rearrangement joins TRBV7-9 to TRBJ1-2; no clear D gene. Germline CDR1 is SEHNR and CDR2 is FQNEAQ (reference sequence). The CDR3 length is 12 residues. With 5 bases removed from V and 8 bases from J, the gap between germline ends came to 12 bases.

This chain joins TRBV28 and TRBJ2-5; D gene uncertain. The CDR3 covers 13 residues. CDR1 and CDR2 from the germline V gene are MDHEN and SYDVKM. V was cut by 7 bases and J by 4 bases, with 13 bases left in between. The CDR3 bases are TGTGCCAGCACGCCCGGGCTACGAGAGACCCAGTACTTC. Translation: CASTPGLRETQYF.

Only a few counts were recorded for this clonotype. This chain connects TRBV3-1 to TRBJ2-1, with D tentatively TRBD1 or TRBD2 (5 bases each). Germline CDR1 is LGHDT and CDR2 is YNNKEL (reference sequence). Trimming removed 3 bases from V and 15 bases from J, with 12 bases in between. The CDR3 covers 11 residues. CDR3 sequence reads: CASSQGTAPFF. The CDR3 nucleotides are TGTGCCAGCAGCCAGGGGACCGCCCCGTTCTTC.

CDR3 sequence: CASSTQMGIGVNEKLFF. CDR3 sequence (DNA): TGTGCCAGCAGCACGCAGATGGGGATAGGAGTAAATGAAAAACTGTTTTTT. The rearrangement links TRBV5-4 to TRBJ1-4, with D unresolved. The CDR3 spans 17 residues. Germline V gene sequence: CDR1 SGHNT, CDR2 YYREEE (reference sequence). Between the trimmed V and J ends, which lost 4 bases and 5 bases, there was a span of 21 bases.

This clonotype was seen repeatedly, ten times or more. The genes are TRBV29-1 and TRBJ1-1; D unclear. The CDR3 sequence is 12 residues long. V was pared by 4 bases and J by 0 bases, with 6 bases between. Germline lookup yields CDR1 SQVTM and CDR2 ANQGSEA. The CDR3 reads CSVARMNTEAFF. In DNA, the CDR3 is TGCAGCGTTGCACGGATGAACACTGAAGCTTTCTTT.

The chain has TRBV6-4 and TRBJ2-1; 8 bases are a match to TRBD2. V shed 7 bases, J shed 5 bases, and the junction held 19 bases outside the gene matches. CDR1 and CDR2 from the germline V gene are MRHNA and SNTAGT. The CDR3 is 18 residues long. The chain's CDR3 is CASMTMIAGTHFHNEQFF. The CDR3 DNA is TGTGCCAGCATGACTATGATAGCGGGGACCCACTTCCACAATGAGCAGTTCTTC.

This clonotype was counted ten times or more. The rearrangement links TRBV7-8 to TRBJ2-7; a possible D gene is TRBD1 (6 bases). V was clipped by 5 bases and J by 1 base, with 12 bases between them. The length of the CDR3 is 14 residues. From germline, CDR1 is SGHVS and CDR2 FQNEAQ. CDR3 protein: CASSITRGSYEQYF. CDR3 nucleotide sequence: TGTGCCAGCAGCATTACCAGGGGTTCCTACGAGCAGTACTTC.

This clonotype was counted ten times or more. The rearrangement joins TRBV4-3 to TRBJ2-1; 11 bases agree with TRBD1. Trimming took 0 bases from V and 4 from J; bases not matched to a gene: 2. Germline V lookup: CDR1 LGHNA, CDR2 YSLEER. The CDR3 sequence is 16 residues long. The CDR3 DNA sequence: TGCGCCAGCAGCCAAGATGGGGACAGGGGGTACAATGAGCAGTTCTTC. Protein: CASSQDGDRGYNEQFF.

The V gene is TRBV19, the J gene TRBJ2-7, with D hard to call. The V end was cut by 3 bases, the J end by 2 bases, with 8 bases between. Looked up from germline, CDR1 is LNHDA and CDR2 is SQIVND (reference sequence). The CDR3 consists of 13 residues. For the CDR3, the DNA is TGTGCCAGTAGTATGCAGTGGCCCTACGAGCAGTACTTC. Translating gives CASSMQWPYEQYF.

The V and J genes are TRBV28 and TRBJ1-2; perhaps TRBD1 as D (5 bases). Germline V gene data show CDR1 as MDHEN and CDR2 as SYDVKM. V lost 2 bases and J lost 4, with 11 bases in between. There are 14 residues in the CDR3. CDR3 amino acids: CASSLGDGFYGYTF. CDR3 DNA: TGTGCCAGCAGTTTAGGGGACGGCTTCTATGGCTACACCTTC.

The rearrangement links TRBV6-4 to TRBJ2-3; maybe TRBD2 (6 bases). The V end lost 2 bases, the J end lost 0 bases, and 9 bases lay between the germline ends. The CDR3 runs 15 residues. The germline V gene encodes CDR1 MRHNA and CDR2 SNTAGT. In nucleotides, the CDR3 is TGTGCCAGCAGTGACGGGAGGAGTAGCACAGATACGCAGTATTTT. It yields the protein CASSDGRSSTDTQYF.

This clonotype was counted many times. This chain links TRBV7-9 with TRBJ2-1, with no clear D. This CDR3 contains 15 residues. Trimming cost V 3 bases and J 8 bases, with 17 bases left between them. CDR1 is SEHNR and CDR2 is FQNEAQ in the germline V gene (reference sequence). The CDR3: CASSFSGSPGDEQFF. Written as DNA, the CDR3 is TGTGCCAGCAGCTTTAGTGGATCACCCGGCGATGAGCAGTTCTTC.